This TCR beta chain is from a study of CD8 T cells in acute hepatitis C reinfection. The protocol was immunoSEQ multiplex PCR, while the TCRdb copy is restricted to in-frame clones and leaves out a portion. The top ten clones hold 0.4% to 0.6% of a sample with about 38,000 clones, approximately 87% of them seen once. Points from the study as a whole: Only TCRbeta was bulk sequenced, so alphabeta pairing of public clonotypes remains unknown. Acute resolver, follow-up resolver and acute chronic samples had similar high diversity.

Time point indicated: naive CD8 control sorted from an acute-time-point sample. Montreal Hepatitis C Cohort donors who inject drugs were seen every 3 months. On this clone: Antigen unknown.

The sample comprised naive CD8+ T cells from PBMCs. This receptor was obtained from a man aged 30-40 years with chronic hepatitis C.

CDR3 region: CASGNGQGANQPQHF. CDR3 bases: TGTGCCAGTGGGAATGGACAGGGGGCGAATCAGCCCCAGCATTTT. The rearrangement links TRBV19 to TRBJ1-5; 11 bases align to TRBD1. The V segment lost 8 bases and the J segment 4 bases; nucleotides outside the gene matches: 7. CDR3 length: 15 residues. Germline V CDR1 and CDR2: LNHDA, SQIVND (reference sequence).